The 2 T cell receptor beta chains presented below share a single source sample, sequenced in a study of shared clonotypes between healthy human individuals. Data came from immunoSEQ multiplex PCR; TCRdb stores just in-frame clones and leaves some out. This table holds some 900,000 clones, about 80% found once. The sample taken for sequencing was memory CD4+ T cells sorted from blood. Subset denoted: CD45RA-negative fraction. The receptors stem from a man younger than 35 in good health.

This chain joins TRBV15 and TRBJ2-3, with D hard to call. Germline CDR1 and CDR2: LNHNV and YYDKDF (reference sequence). Trimming stripped 1 base from V and 0 bases from J, with 17 bases between. The CDR3 has 18 residues. CDR3 coding DNA: TGTGCCACCAGCAGAGTCCCCCCCAGTCACCCTAGCACAGATACGCAGTATTTT. Translation: CATSRVPPSHPSTDTQYF.

The J gene is TRBJ2-7, the V gene TRBV28; the D is unclear. Trimming removed 6 bases from V and 3 bases from J, with 21 bases in between. The CDR3 sequence is 16 residues long. From germline, CDR1 is MDHEN and CDR2 SYDVKM. The CDR3, as DNA: TGTGCCAGCAGCCCTAAGATGTGGGCCGCGGTCTACGAGCAGTACTTC. Translated, it gives CASSPKMWAAVYEQYF.